This entry describes one T cell receptor beta chain. Its cognate antigen has yet to be identified. No base-level quality is on record; no much larger clone is a single base apart. This specimen belongs to a study of T cell repertoires in cytomegalovirus infection (dated 2019 in TCRdb). Study-level background: Peptide stimulations targeted recently identified HLA-C-restricted CMV epitopes, whose presentation resists viral immunomodulation, together with well-studied HLA-B-restricted epitopes. The HLA type of each donor mattered for the analysis, because public TCR beta signatures pointed to carriage of CMV infection along with the matching HLA type. Study-level results and caveats: In the ex vivo response, HLA-C-restricted CMV-specific TCR beta clonotypes were dominant, and in two of eight donors the single most frequent clonotype came from this HLA-C-restricted group. In both this cohort and an independent roughly 360-donor cohort, the cumulative frequency of public TCR beta family members distinguished carriers of CMV infection plus the relevant HLA type.

This sample's treatment or condition label indicates: in vitro stimulation with specific CMV peptide epitopes to enrich CMV-specific T cells. The run used an Illumina HiSeq 1500. In-frame beta chains were kept once TCRdb had trimmed the public reads at Q25 with fastp and called clones with MiXCR. A single entry per CDR3 protein holds the most common genes and DNA from its merged rows. The sample includes roughly 990,000 distinct CDR3 sequences, with approximately 33% observed a single time. Of the sample, about an eighth is held by the ten largest clones. According to the germline V gene, CDR1 reads MNHNS and CDR2 reads SASEGT. Here V drops 3 bases and J drops 6 bases, and the junction holds 10 bases not matched to any gene. The CDR3 covers 16 residues, taking in both the cysteine and the phenylalanine. The sequence is cut down to CDR3 DNA, 48 bases in frame from base 1.

The sequences come from cultured CD8+ T cells from PBMCs, collected from culture after CMV antigen stimulation. The source is a human donor in good health (CMV status not recorded). Some clones in this sample may be carry-over from other donors' samples. The chain employs TRBV6-1 and TRBJ2-2; 7 central nucleotides agree with TRBD2. CDR3 reads: CASSEGGIPVAGELFF. The bases read TGTGCCAGCAGTGAGGGGGGGATCCCTGTGGCCGGGGAGCTGTTTTTT.